The TCR beta chain described here comes from a study of glioma-infiltrating T cells. V was cut by 4 bases and J by 2 bases, with 12 bases left in between. This CDR3 has 15 amino acids. This clonotype was detected only a few times. The iRepertoire nested amplicon-rescue multiplex PCR amplified TCR alpha and beta CDR3s from RNA. Input was roughly 95-400 ng of tissue mRNA or PBMC total RNA. TCRdb reprocessed the multiplex PCR reads via MiXCR and lists one record per CDR3 protein. Among 100,000 to 150,000 distinct CDR3 sequences listed, more than 20% were seen once. This clonotype was sampled from a human donor with low-grade glioma or glioblastoma, undergoing nonglioma brain surgery, or in good health (not recorded which). The specimen was glioma tissue, nonneoplastic brain tissue, or PBMCs (not recorded which). The gene calls are TRBV12-3 or TRBV12-4 and TRBJ2-1; tentative D call: TRBD2 (6 bases). The CDR3 DNA reads TGTGCCAGCAGTTCCTTTGCGGGGCCCTACAATGAGCAGTTCTTC. This gives the protein CASSSFAGPYNEQFF.